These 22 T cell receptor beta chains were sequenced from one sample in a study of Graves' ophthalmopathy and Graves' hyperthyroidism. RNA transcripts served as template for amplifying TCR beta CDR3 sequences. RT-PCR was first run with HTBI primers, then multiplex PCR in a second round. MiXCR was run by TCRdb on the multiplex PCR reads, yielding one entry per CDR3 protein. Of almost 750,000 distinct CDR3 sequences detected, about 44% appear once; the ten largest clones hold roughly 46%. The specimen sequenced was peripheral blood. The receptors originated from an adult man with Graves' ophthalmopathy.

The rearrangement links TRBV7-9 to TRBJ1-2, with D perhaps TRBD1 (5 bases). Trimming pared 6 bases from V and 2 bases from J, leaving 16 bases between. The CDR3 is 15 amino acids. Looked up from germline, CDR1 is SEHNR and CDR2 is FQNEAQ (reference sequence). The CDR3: CASRRGQGRNYGYTF. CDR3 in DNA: TGTGCCAGCAGGCGGGGCCAGGGAAGGAACTATGGCTACACCTTC.

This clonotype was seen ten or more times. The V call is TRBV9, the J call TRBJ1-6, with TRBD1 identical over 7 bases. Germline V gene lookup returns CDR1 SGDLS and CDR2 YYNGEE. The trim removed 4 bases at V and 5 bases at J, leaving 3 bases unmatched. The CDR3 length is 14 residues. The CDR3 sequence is CASSRDSHNSPLHF. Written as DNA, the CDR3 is TGTGCCAGCAGCAGGGACAGTCATAATTCACCCCTCCACTTT. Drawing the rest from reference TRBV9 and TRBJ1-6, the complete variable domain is DSGVTQTPKHLITATGQRVTLRCSPRSGDLSVYWYQQSLDQGLQFLIQYYNGEERAKGNILERFSAQQFPDLHSELNLSSLELGDSALYFCASSRDSHNSPLHFGNGTRLTVT.

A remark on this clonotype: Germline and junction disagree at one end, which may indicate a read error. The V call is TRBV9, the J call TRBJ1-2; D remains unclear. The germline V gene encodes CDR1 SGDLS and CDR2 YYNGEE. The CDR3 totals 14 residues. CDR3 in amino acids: CASSPPGGREGYIF. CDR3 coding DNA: TGTGCCAGCAGCCCGCCCGGCGGTCGGGAAGGCTACATCTTC.

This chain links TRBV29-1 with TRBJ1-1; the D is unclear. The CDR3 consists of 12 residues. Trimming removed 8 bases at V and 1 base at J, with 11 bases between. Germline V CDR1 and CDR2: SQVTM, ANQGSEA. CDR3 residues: CSFGLANTEAFF. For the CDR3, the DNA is TGCAGCTTCGGACTGGCGAACACTGAAGCTTTCTTT.

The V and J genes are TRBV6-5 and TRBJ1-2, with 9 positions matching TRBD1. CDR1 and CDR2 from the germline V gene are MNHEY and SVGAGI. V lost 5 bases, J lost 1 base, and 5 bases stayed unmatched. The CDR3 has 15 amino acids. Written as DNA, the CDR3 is TGTGCCAGCAGTCCCGGGACAGGGAGTAACTATGGCTACACCTTC. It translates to CASSPGTGSNYGYTF.

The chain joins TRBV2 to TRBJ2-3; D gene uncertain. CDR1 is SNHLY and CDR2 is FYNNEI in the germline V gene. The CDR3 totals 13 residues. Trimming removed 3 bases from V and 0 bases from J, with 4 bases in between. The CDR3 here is CASSEHSTDTQYF. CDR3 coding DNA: TGTGCCAGCAGTGAGCACAGCACAGATACGCAGTATTTT.

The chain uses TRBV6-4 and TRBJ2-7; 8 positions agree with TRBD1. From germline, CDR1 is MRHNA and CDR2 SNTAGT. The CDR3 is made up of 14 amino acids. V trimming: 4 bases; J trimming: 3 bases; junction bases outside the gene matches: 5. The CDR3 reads CASSVTGQDYEQYF. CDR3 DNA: TGTGCCAGCAGTGTTACGGGACAGGACTACGAGCAGTACTTC.

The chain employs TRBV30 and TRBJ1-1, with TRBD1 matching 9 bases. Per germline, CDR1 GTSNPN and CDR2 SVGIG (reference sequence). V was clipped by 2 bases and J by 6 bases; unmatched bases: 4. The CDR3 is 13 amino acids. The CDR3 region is CAWSTDRGAEAFF. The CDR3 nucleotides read TGTGCCTGGAGTACGGACAGGGGTGCTGAAGCTTTCTTT.

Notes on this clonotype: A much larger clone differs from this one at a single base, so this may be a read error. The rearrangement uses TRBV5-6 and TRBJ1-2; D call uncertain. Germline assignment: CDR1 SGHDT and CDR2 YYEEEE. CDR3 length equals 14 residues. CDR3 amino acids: CASSLEPRIYGCTF. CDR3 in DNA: TGTGCCAGCAGCTTGGAACCGCGAATCTATGGCTGCACCTTC. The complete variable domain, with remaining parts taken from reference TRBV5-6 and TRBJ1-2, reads DAGVTQSPTHLIKTRGQQVTLRCSPKSGHDTVSWYQQALGQGPQFIFQYYEEEERQRGNFPDRFSGHQFPNYSSELNVNALLLGDSALYLCASSLEPRIYGCTFGSGTRLTVV.

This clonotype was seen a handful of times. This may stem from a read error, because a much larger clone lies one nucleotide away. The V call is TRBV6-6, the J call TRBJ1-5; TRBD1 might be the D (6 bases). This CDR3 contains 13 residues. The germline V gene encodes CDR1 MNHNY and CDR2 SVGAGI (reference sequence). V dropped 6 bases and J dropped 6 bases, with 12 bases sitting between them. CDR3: CASSHREGQPQHF. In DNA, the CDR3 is TGTGCCAGCAGCCACAGGGAGGGTCAGCCCCAGCATTTT.

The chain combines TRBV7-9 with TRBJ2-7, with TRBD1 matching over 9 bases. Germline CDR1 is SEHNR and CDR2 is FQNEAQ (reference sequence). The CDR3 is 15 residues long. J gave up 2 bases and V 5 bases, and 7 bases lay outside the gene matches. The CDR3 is CASSPWDRETYEQYF. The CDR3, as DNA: TGTGCCAGCAGCCCGTGGGACAGGGAAACCTACGAGCAGTACTTC.

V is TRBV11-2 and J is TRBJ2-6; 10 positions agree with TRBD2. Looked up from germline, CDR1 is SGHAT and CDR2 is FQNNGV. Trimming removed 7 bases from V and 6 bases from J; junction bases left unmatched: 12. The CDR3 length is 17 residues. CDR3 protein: CASIGLAGAPEANVLTF. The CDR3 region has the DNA TGTGCCAGCATAGGGCTAGCGGGGGCTCCGGAGGCCAACGTCCTGACTTTC.

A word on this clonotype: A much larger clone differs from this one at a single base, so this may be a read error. The chain's CDR3 is CASSLGEGQAWDYGYTF. DNA for the CDR3: TGTGCCAGCAGCTTAGGAGAGGGACAGGCGTGGGACTATGGCTACACCTTC. The V and J genes are TRBV13 and TRBJ1-2, with 8 bases that match TRBD1. Germline values: CDR1 PRHDT, CDR2 FYEKMQ (reference sequence). The V segment lost 0 bases and the J segment 3 bases; nucleotides outside the gene matches: 9. The CDR3 extends over 17 amino acids. Full variable domain (remainder filled in from reference TRBV13 and TRBJ1-2): AAGVIQSPRHLIKEKRETATLKCYPIPRHDTVYWYQQGPGQDPQFLISFYEKMQSDKGSIPDRFSAQQFSDYHSELNMSSLELGDSALYFCASSLGEGQAWDYGYTFGSGTRLTVV.

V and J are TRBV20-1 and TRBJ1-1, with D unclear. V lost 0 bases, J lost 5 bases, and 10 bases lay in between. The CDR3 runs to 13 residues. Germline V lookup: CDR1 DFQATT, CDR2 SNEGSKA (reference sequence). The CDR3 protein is CSARDSSRTEAFF. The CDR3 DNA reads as TGCAGTGCTAGAGACAGTTCGAGGACTGAAGCTTTCTTT.

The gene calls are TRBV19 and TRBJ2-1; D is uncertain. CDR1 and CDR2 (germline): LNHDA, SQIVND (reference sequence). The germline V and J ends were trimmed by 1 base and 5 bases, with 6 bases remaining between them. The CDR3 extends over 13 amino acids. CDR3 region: CASSIVTDNEQFF. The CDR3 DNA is TGTGCCAGTAGTATAGTAACGGACAATGAGCAGTTCTTC.

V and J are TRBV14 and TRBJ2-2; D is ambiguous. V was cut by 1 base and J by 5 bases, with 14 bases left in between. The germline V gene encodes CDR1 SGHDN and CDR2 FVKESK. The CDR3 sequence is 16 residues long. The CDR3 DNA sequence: TGTGCCAGCAGCCAAGTCAGGTTTACGGGTACCGGGGAGCTGTTTTTT. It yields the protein CASSQVRFTGTGELFF.

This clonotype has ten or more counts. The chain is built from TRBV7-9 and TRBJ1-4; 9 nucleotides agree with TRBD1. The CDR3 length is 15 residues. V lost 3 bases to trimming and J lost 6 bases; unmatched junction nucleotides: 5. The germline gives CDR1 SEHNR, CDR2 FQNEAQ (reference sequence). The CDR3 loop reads CASSFPGQGDEKLFF. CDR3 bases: TGTGCCAGCAGCTTCCCGGGACAGGGCGATGAAAAACTGTTTTTT.

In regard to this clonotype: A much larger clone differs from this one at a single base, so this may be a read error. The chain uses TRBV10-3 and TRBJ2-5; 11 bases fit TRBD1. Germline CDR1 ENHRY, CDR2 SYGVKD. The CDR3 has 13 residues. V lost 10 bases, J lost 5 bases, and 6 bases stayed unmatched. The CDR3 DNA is TGTGCCAGCAGGACAGGGGGCGTGGAGACCCAGTACTTC. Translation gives CASRTGGVETQYF.

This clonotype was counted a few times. The CDR3 sequence is CASSLAAENFYEQYF. DNA of the CDR3: TGTGCCAGCAGTTTAGCGGCAGAGAATTTCTACGAGCAGTACTTC. This chain joins TRBV2 and TRBJ2-7; a weak D match, TRBD2 (6 bases). The CDR3 is 15 residues long. In germline, CDR1 is SNHLY, CDR2 FYNNEI. Between the trimmed V and J ends, which lost 5 bases and 3 bases, there was a span of 17 bases.

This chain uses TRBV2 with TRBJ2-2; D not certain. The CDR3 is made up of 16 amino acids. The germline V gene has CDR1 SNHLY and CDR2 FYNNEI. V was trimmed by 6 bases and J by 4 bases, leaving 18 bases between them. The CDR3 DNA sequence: TGTGCCAGCAGCCAAGTAGGCAGTAGCCTCACCGGGGAGCTGTTTTTT. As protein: CASSQVGSSLTGELFF.

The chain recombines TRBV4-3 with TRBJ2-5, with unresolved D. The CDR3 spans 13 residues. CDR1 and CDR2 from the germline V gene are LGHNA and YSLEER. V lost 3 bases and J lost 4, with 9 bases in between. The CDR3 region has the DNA TGCGCCAGCAGCCACCGGGCAGCAGAGACCCAGTACTTC. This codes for CASSHRAAETQYF.

DNA of the CDR3: TGCGCCAGCAGCCAAGAGTGGGGAAAAGAGACCCAGTACTTC. Protein product: CASSQEWGKETQYF. This chain uses TRBV4-3 with TRBJ2-5, with D unclear. V was cut by 0 bases and J by 3 bases, with 8 bases left in between. In germline, CDR1 is LGHNA, CDR2 YSLEER. CDR3 length: 14 amino acids.